This TCR beta chain was sequenced in a study of sequential checkpoint blockade in melanoma. Method: immunoSEQ multiplex PCR; TCRdb's copy keeps in-frame clones and lacks some. The sample records 13,000 to 15,000 clones, 52% being singletons. Indicated treatment: randomized to nivolumab then ipilimumab (arm A) or the reverse (arm B). Sorted cells were live CD3+CD8+, lacking CD19 and CD56, from PBMCs. This clone is labeled as large. CDR1 is SGHNT and CDR2 is YYREEE in the germline V gene (reference sequence). The CDR3 has 15 amino acids. V trimming: 0 bases; J trimming: 5 bases; junction bases outside the gene matches: 4.

This rearrangement joins TRBV5-4 to TRBJ2-7; 11 bases fit TRBD2. The sequencing here drew on CD8+ T cells sorted from blood (inferred from file names), taken from a patient given nivolumab and ipilimumab in sequence. This receptor was obtained from a human donor with melanoma. The CDR3 protein is CASSLESSGGNEQYF. The CDR3 region has the DNA TGTGCCAGCAGCTTGGAATCTAGCGGGGGGAACGAGCAGTACTTC.